This T cell receptor beta chain was recovered during a study of blood T cell repertoires in COVID-19. In the study overall: T cells, B-cell-depleted T cells, or PBMCs supplied cDNA or gDNA.

TCRdb keeps only in-frame clones here, not all; method: immunoSEQ multiplex PCR. The top ten clones hold over 2% of a sample with 250,000 to 300,000 clones, 80% to 95% of them seen once. Germline loops: CDR1 SGHDT, CDR2 YYEEEE. J gave up 4 bases and V 0 bases, and 5 bases lay outside the gene matches. The length of the CDR3 is 18 residues. This clone is a singleton in its sample. Input material: peripheral blood. The chain links TRBV5-6 to TRBJ2-2; TRBD2 matches at 14 bases. This clonotype originated in a woman aged 25 to 45 with COVID-19, enrolled during active disease. The CDR3 reads CASSLGPGTSGSTGELFF. The CDR3, as DNA: TGTGCCAGCAGCTTGGGGCCGGGGACTAGCGGGAGCACCGGGGAGCTGTTTTTT.